One T cell receptor (beta chain) is described in this entry. Its target is not known. CDR1 and CDR2 from the germline V gene are SGHRS and YFSETQ. This CDR3 is 15 amino acids long. V lost 0 bases, J lost 13 bases, and 17 bases lay in between. TCRdb passed the 5' RACE reads through MiXCR, listing each CDR3 protein once. The table includes roughly 600,000 distinct CDR3 sequences, about 20% detected once. These data originate in a study of T-cell memory formation after mild COVID-19. General study results and limits: Clones from the second wave (peaking day 37) had unconfirmed SARS-CoV-2 specificity. Clones shrinking from day 15 to 85 showed even CD4/CD8 mixes; later expanders tilted CD4+. Mostly located in CM and EM were contracting CD4+ clones, with contracting CD8+ clones located in EMRA. Pre-infection memory carried some responding clones, suggesting that cross-reactive memory joined.

The clonotype was recovered from an adult woman who had mild COVID-19 (a few samples of this study predate the infection). Cell type and time point are not known. The chain carries TRBV5-1 and TRBJ1-6; D may be TRBD1 (6 bases). The sample taken for sequencing was PBMCs or a T cell subset sorted from them (not recorded which). The CDR3 coding sequence is TGCGCCAGCAGCTTGGAACAGGGTTCTATCAAGCCCCTCCACTTT. It translates to CASSLEQGSIKPLHF.